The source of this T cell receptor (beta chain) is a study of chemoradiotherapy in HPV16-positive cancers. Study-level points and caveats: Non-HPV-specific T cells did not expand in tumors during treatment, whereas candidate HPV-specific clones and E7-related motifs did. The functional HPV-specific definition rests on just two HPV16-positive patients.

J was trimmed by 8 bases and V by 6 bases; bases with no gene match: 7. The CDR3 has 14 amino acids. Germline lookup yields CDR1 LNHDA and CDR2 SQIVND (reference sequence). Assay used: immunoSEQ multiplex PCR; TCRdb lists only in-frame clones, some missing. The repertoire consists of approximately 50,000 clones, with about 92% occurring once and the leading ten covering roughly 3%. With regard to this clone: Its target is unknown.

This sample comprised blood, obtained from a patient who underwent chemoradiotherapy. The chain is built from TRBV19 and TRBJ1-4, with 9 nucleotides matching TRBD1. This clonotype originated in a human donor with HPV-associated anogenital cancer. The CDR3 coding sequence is TGTGCCAGTAGGAGGGGACAGGGAAGGGAAAAACTGTTTTTT. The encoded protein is CASRRGQGREKLFF.